These 7 T cell receptor beta chains came from one sample sequenced in a study of early T cells in non-severe SARS-CoV-2 infection. MiXCR, run by TCRdb on the 5' RACE reads, gives a single entry per CDR3 protein. The sample holds about 83,000 distinct CDR3 sequences; about 10% are singletons and the top ten take around 8%. The sequences come from whole blood, collected at baseline. The receptors originated from an adult who was a healthcare worker with PCR-confirmed SARS-CoV-2 infection or an uninfected control (not recorded which).

In its sample, this clonotype was seen a few times. The chain uses TRBV20-1 and TRBJ2-1, with 16 nucleotides matching TRBD2. Germline CDR1 and CDR2: DFQATT and SNEGSKA (reference sequence). The CDR3 contains 18 residues. J was trimmed by 3 bases and V by 1 base; bases with no gene match: 6. CDR3 sequence: CSARGGTSGRGIYNEQFF. The CDR3 DNA reads TGCAGTGCTAGAGGTGGGACTAGCGGGAGGGGAATCTACAATGAGCAGTTCTTC.

This clonotype was counted ten times or more. V and J are TRBV7-6 and TRBJ2-1; D unclear. Germline CDR1 and CDR2: SGHVS and FNYEAQ. CDR3 size: 16 residues. The V and J ends lost 1 base and 6 bases respectively, with 16 bases between them. The CDR3 DNA sequence: TGTGCCAGCAGCTTAGAAGTAGGAACCCACGTCAATGAGCAGTTCTTC. Translating it yields CASSLEVGTHVNEQFF. Using reference TRBV7-6 and TRBJ2-1 for the parts outside the CDR3, the full variable domain is GAGVSQSPRYKVTKRGQDVALRCDPISGHVSLYWYRQALGQGPEFLTYFNYEAQQDKSGLPNDRFSAERPEGSISTLTIQRTEQRDSAMYRCASSLEVGTHVNEQFFGPGTRLTVL.

This clonotype was picked up a small number of times. The chain has TRBV6-6 and TRBJ2-5; 8 bases are a match to TRBD2. Germline V gene lookup returns CDR1 MNHNY and CDR2 SVGAGI (reference sequence). The CDR3 is 15 amino acids. V lost 6 bases to trimming and J lost 5 bases; unmatched junction nucleotides: 11. The CDR3 here is CASSYRVREGETQYF. CDR3 bases: TGTGCCAGCAGCTACAGAGTTCGGGAGGGGGAGACCCAGTACTTC.

This clonotype appeared a few times. V is TRBV28 and J is TRBJ1-2, with 10 bases lining up with TRBD1. CDR3 size: 16 residues. Germline V gene data show CDR1 as MDHEN and CDR2 as SYDVKM. The J segment lost 4 bases and the V segment lost 4 bases, leaving 9 bases of the junction unmatched. CDR3 DNA: TGTGCCAGCAGTTCTGGGAGGGGACAGGGGTTCTATGGCTACACCTTC. Amino acids: CASSSGRGQGFYGYTF.

The chain couples TRBV7-9 to TRBJ2-2; tentatively, D is TRBD2 (5 bases). Germline V gives CDR1 SEHNR, CDR2 FQNEAQ (reference sequence). Trimming stripped 6 bases from V and 1 base from J, with 12 bases between. CDR3 length: 15 residues. CDR3 residues: CASSPTGLNTGELFF. The CDR3 coding sequence is TGTGCCAGCAGTCCCACTGGACTGAACACCGGGGAGCTGTTTTTT.

This clonotype was picked up a small number of times. V is TRBV7-2 and J is TRBJ1-6, with D hard to call. Trimming cost V 1 base and J 6 bases, with 13 bases left between them. Germline V lookup: CDR1 SGHTA, CDR2 FQGNSA. The CDR3 has 16 amino acids. The CDR3 loop reads CASSLVAAPTNSPLHF. The CDR3 nucleotides are TGTGCCAGCAGCTTAGTGGCGGCACCGACTAATTCACCCCTCCACTTT.

V is TRBV28 and J is TRBJ2-1, with TRBD2 matching 10 bases. CDR1 is MDHEN and CDR2 is SYDVKM in the germline V gene. The V segment lost 5 bases and the J segment 2 bases; nucleotides outside the gene matches: 6. The CDR3 is made up of 16 amino acids. For the CDR3, the DNA is TGTGCCAGCAGTCCAGAGCGGGAGGGACCCTACAATGAGCAGTTCTTC. Amino acids: CASSPEREGPYNEQFF.